The 25 T cell receptor beta chains listed next were all sequenced from one sample in a study of control samples from healthy donors and cancer patients. Assay: immunoSEQ multiplex PCR; the TCRdb copy retains only in-frame clones and omits some. The sample includes 400,000 to 500,000 clones, 75% to 95% of them seen just once. Sequencing was carried out using PBMCs. These receptors were obtained from a man between 40 and 49 years old with head and neck cancer.

This clone was picked up one time. The CDR3: CSAARTGTMYF. CDR3 sequence (DNA): TGCAGTGCCGCCAGGACAGGGACGATGTACTTC. The chain joins TRBV20-1 to TRBJ2-7; 8 bases match TRBD1. Trimming took 6 bases from V and 12 from J; bases not matched to a gene: 10. Germline assignment: CDR1 DFQATT and CDR2 SNEGSKA (reference sequence). The CDR3 consists of 11 residues.

The chain combines TRBV3-1 (or the pseudogene TRBV3-2) with TRBJ1-6, with 11 bases that match TRBD1. V lost 3 bases, J lost 0 bases, and 10 bases stayed unmatched. Germline-derived CDR1 and CDR2 are LGHDT and YNNKEL (reference sequence). CDR3 size: 20 residues. CDR3 sequence reads: CASSQGDRGSPSSYNSPLHF. As DNA, the CDR3 is TGTGCCAGCAGCCAGGGGGACAGGGGGTCTCCGAGCTCCTATAATTCACCCCTCCACTTT.

This chain connects TRBV7-6 to TRBJ2-3, with 8 bases matching TRBD2. Germline-derived CDR1 and CDR2 are SGHVS and FNYEAQ. The CDR3 sequence is 15 residues long. J was trimmed by 7 bases and V by 3 bases; bases with no gene match: 9. CDR3 loop: CASSFETSASYTQYF. CDR3 in DNA: TGTGCCAGCAGCTTCGAGACTAGCGCGTCATATACGCAGTATTTT.

J is TRBJ2-1 and V is TRBV10-2; D is unclear. Germline V gene lookup returns CDR1 WSHSY and CDR2 SAAADI. The germline V and J ends were trimmed by 6 bases and 6 bases, with 6 bases remaining between them. This CDR3 has 11 amino acids. The CDR3 is CASSPSNEQFF. CDR3 nucleotides: TGCGCCAGCAGCCCGAGCAATGAGCAGTTCTTC.

This chain links TRBV2 with TRBJ2-2; TRBD2 agrees at 7 bases. V was clipped by 6 bases and J by 1 base; unmatched bases: 5. CDR3 size: 15 residues. CDR1 is SNHLY and CDR2 is FYNNEI in the germline V gene. CDR3 amino acids: CASRLLAVNTGELFF. In nucleotides, the CDR3 is TGTGCCAGCAGGCTTCTAGCGGTGAACACCGGGGAGCTGTTTTTT.

In this sample, this clone turned up a few times. The chain links TRBV19 to TRBJ1-6, with D unresolved. Germline V gene sequence: CDR1 LNHDA, CDR2 SQIVND (reference sequence). With 3 bases removed from V and 0 bases from J, the gap between germline ends came to 15 bases. CDR3 length equals 18 residues. This CDR3 is CASSMYNLGSSYNSPLHF. In nucleotides, the CDR3 is TGTGCCAGTAGTATGTACAACTTGGGAAGCTCCTATAATTCACCCCTCCACTTT.

CDR3 sequence reads: CASSYSFGGISREQYF. The CDR3 nucleotides are TGTGCCAGCAGTTATAGTTTCGGGGGGATCTCGCGCGAGCAGTACTTC. V usage is TRBV6-2 or TRBV6-3 and J usage is TRBJ2-7; 7 bases agree with TRBD2. The CDR3 totals 16 residues. The germline V gene encodes CDR1 MNHEY and CDR2 SVGEGT. V was pared by 3 bases and J by 6 bases, with 14 bases of the junction left unmatched.

The chain employs TRBV28 and TRBJ2-1; either TRBD1 or TRBD2 may supply D (5 bases each). The ends were cut back, 1 base at V and 6 bases at J, with 13 bases in the middle. The CDR3 covers 15 residues. Germline V CDR1 and CDR2: MDHEN, SYDVKM. In DNA, the CDR3 is TGTGCCAGCAGTTTATCAGGGTTTGCGGGCAATGAGCAGTTCTTC. Protein sequence: CASSLSGFAGNEQFF.

The rearrangement links TRBV15 to TRBJ2-7; a possible D gene is TRBD1 (5 bases). The CDR3 contains 15 residues. Trimming took off 0 bases at V and 0 bases at J, with 9 bases between the two ends. Germline V gene lookup returns CDR1 LNHNV and CDR2 YYDKDF (reference sequence). The CDR3 region is CATSREQAYSYEQYF. CDR3 bases: TGTGCCACCAGCAGAGAACAGGCCTACTCCTACGAGCAGTACTTC.

This clone has only a few counts. The J gene is TRBJ2-2, the V gene TRBV18, with 8 nucleotides matching TRBD1. The CDR3 contains 14 residues. J gave up 2 bases and V 8 bases, and 4 bases lay outside the gene matches. CDR1 KGHSH and CDR2 LQKENI come from the germline V gene. CDR3 DNA: TGTGCCAGCCGGGCAGGGGGCAACACCGGGGAGCTGTTTTTT. Protein product: CASRAGGNTGELFF.

The gene calls are TRBV11-2 and TRBJ1-1, with TRBD1 matching over 8 bases. V was clipped by 5 bases and J by 0 bases; unmatched bases: 5. This CDR3 has 15 residues. Germline lookup yields CDR1 SGHAT and CDR2 FQNNGV. The CDR3 DNA follows: TGTGCCAGCAGCGCCTGGACAGGGATGAACACTGAAGCTTTCTTT. Translating it yields CASSAWTGMNTEAFF.

This clone was counted only a few times. The rearrangement uses TRBV11-2 and TRBJ2-5, with 8 nucleotides matching TRBD2. J gave up 2 bases and V 5 bases, and 10 bases lay outside the gene matches. Germline lookup yields CDR1 SGHAT and CDR2 FQNNGV. This CDR3 contains 16 residues. CDR3 protein: CASSPGTRPFQETQYF. The CDR3 DNA is TGTGCCAGCAGCCCCGGGACTAGGCCCTTTCAAGAGACCCAGTACTTC. Together with reference TRBV11-2 and TRBJ2-5, the CDR3 gives the full variable domain: EAGVAQSPRYKIIEKRQSVAFWCNPISGHATLYWYQQILGQGPKLLIQFQNNGVVDDSQLPKDRFSAERLKGVDSTLKIQPAKLEDSAVYLCASSPGTRPFQETQYFGPGTRLLVL.

CDR3 sequence (DNA): TGTGCCAGCAGTTTACTTACCGGGATTCAAAACAATGAGCAGTTCTTC. It codes for CASSLLTGIQNNEQFF. The genes are TRBV27 and TRBJ2-1; D perhaps matches TRBD2 (5 bases). The CDR3 spans 16 residues. The V gene's germline CDR1 is MNHEY and CDR2 SMNVEV (reference sequence). V was clipped by 2 bases and J by 5 bases, with 16 bases between them.

With respect to this clone: This specimen includes other DNA sequences encoding the same CDR3. The chain joins TRBV3-1 (or the pseudogene TRBV3-2) to TRBJ1-1; D gene uncertain. In germline, CDR1 is LGHDT, CDR2 YNNKEL (reference sequence). V was pared by 1 base and J by 1 base, with 7 bases between. The CDR3 extends over 14 amino acids. In DNA, the CDR3 is TGTGCCAGCAGCCAAGGGTCCGGGAACACTGAAGCTTTCTTT. It codes for CASSQGSGNTEAFF.

This clone came up once. This chain uses TRBV6-5 with TRBJ2-1; 9 nucleotides align to TRBD1. This CDR3 region has 14 residues. Trimming took 7 bases from V and 7 from J; bases not matched to a gene: 8. Germline-derived CDR1 and CDR2 are MNHEY and SVGAGI. The CDR3 protein is CASTMTGGSNEQFF. In DNA form, the CDR3 reads TGTGCCAGCACCATGACAGGGGGTTCGAATGAGCAGTTCTTC.

This clone was seen once. This sequence joins TRBV21-1 and TRBJ1-1; no check of the table's D call, TRBD1, against the DNA was made. TRBV21-1 is recorded as a pseudogene. The CDR3 extends over 15 amino acids. The CDR3 protein is CASSKRQTSNTEAFF. CDR3 nucleotides: TGTGCCAGCAGCAAGCGACAGACTTCGAACACTGAAGCTTTCTTT.

In DNA form, the CDR3 reads TGCGCCAGCAGCCAAGCTGGAGAGCAGGGGCGCACCGGGGAGCTGTTTTTT. This sequence encodes CASSQAGEQGRTGELFF. The chain recombines TRBV4-1 with TRBJ2-2; weak D call: TRBD1 (6 bases). This CDR3 contains 17 residues. Germline V gene lookup returns CDR1 MGHRA and CDR2 YSYEKL. Trimming removed 1 base at V and 4 bases at J, with 16 bases between.

The chain carries TRBV11-2 and TRBJ2-2, with D uncertain. Germline V lookup: CDR1 SGHAT, CDR2 FQNNGV. Trimming cost V 5 bases and J 1 base, with 11 bases left between them. This CDR3 spans 15 amino acids. The CDR3 protein is CASSPLVRNTGELFF. The CDR3 bases are TGTGCCAGCAGCCCCCTCGTCAGGAACACCGGGGAGCTGTTTTTT.

This chain joins TRBV5-1 and TRBJ2-7; no firm D call. Trimming left V 4 bases short and J 2 bases short, with 16 bases between. Germline V gene data show CDR1 as SGHRS and CDR2 as YFSETQ. CDR3 size: 15 residues. This CDR3 reads CASSLHTFGTYEQYF. The CDR3 nucleotides are TGCGCCAGCAGCCTCCACACCTTCGGCACCTACGAGCAGTACTTC.

The J gene is TRBJ2-7, the V gene TRBV20-1; D is uncertain. V lost 3 bases, J lost 4 bases, and 19 bases lay in between. This CDR3 spans 15 amino acids. Germline V lookup: CDR1 DFQATT, CDR2 SNEGSKA (reference sequence). Written as DNA, the CDR3 is TGCAGTGCTAGTCCCCCCCCTAGATTTGGGTACGAGCAGTACTTC. This translates into CSASPPPRFGYEQYF.

The V gene is TRBV6-1, the J gene TRBJ2-7; D not resolved. CDR1 MNHNS and CDR2 SASEGT come from the germline V gene. V was pared by 2 bases and J by 4 bases, with 21 bases between. The CDR3 extends over 17 amino acids. CDR3 nucleotide sequence: TGTGCCAGCAGTGAATCTCAGACAAAGACGTTTTCTTACGAGCAGTACTTC. It translates to CASSESQTKTFSYEQYF.

The CDR3 is CASSENRNTEAFF. The CDR3 nucleotides read TGTGCCAGCAGTGAAAACAGGAACACTGAAGCTTTCTTT. The chain has TRBV6-1 and TRBJ1-1; no firm D call. V was shortened by 2 bases and J by 1 base, with 5 bases between the two germline ends. CDR3 length: 13 amino acids. Germline CDR1 is MNHNS and CDR2 is SASEGT.

This clone was detected once. This chain uses TRBV7-2 with TRBJ2-1, with D possibly matching TRBD2 (6 bases). CDR3 length: 15 amino acids. Germline CDR1 SGHTA, CDR2 FQGNSA. The V gene lost 4 bases and the J gene lost 0 bases, with 10 bases spanning the gap. The CDR3: CASSWEAGSYNEQFF. The DNA for the CDR3 is TGTGCCAGCAGCTGGGAGGCGGGCTCCTACAATGAGCAGTTCTTC.

CDR3 coding DNA: TGTGCCAGTAGTATGATCTATGGCTACACCTTC. This sequence encodes CASSMIYGYTF. The chain uses TRBV19 and TRBJ1-2; no firm D call. The V gene's germline CDR1 is LNHDA and CDR2 SQIVND (reference sequence). The CDR3 length is 11 residues. Deletions cut 3 bases from V and 4 bases from J, with 3 bases between.

The CDR3 DNA reads TGCGCCAGCAGCTTGGGGACTCCGGAGGCTGGAAACACCATATATTTT. Translation gives CASSLGTPEAGNTIYF. V and J are TRBV5-1 and TRBJ1-3; unclear D gene. The CDR3 runs to 16 residues. V lost 0 bases and J lost 2, with 12 bases in between. Germline V CDR1 and CDR2: SGHRS, YFSETQ.